The next 25 T cell receptor beta chains were all read from a single sample in a study of blood T cell repertoires in COVID-19. Libraries were prepared by immunoSEQ multiplex PCR; TCRdb keeps only in-frame clonotypes and omits some of them. The sample records roughly 120,000 clones, roughly four fifths being singletons. Sequencing was performed on peripheral blood. Receptors were obtained from a woman aged 55-70 years with acute or convalescent COVID-19.

This clone was recorded a few times. The V call is TRBV9, the J call TRBJ1-1; TRBD1 agrees at 7 bases. Losses at the gene ends were 3 bases for V and 2 bases for J; bases not matched to a gene: 4. CDR1 is SGDLS and CDR2 is YYNGEE in the germline V gene. The CDR3 totals 14 residues. The CDR3 bases are TGTGCCAGCAGCGAGGGACAGTTCAACACTGAAGCTTTCTTT. Protein sequence: CASSEGQFNTEAFF. Supplemented by reference TRBV9 and TRBJ1-1, the full variable domain reads DSGVTQTPKHLITATGQRVTLRCSPRSGDLSVYWYQQSLDQGLQFLIQYYNGEERAKGNILERFSAQQFPDLHSELNLSSLELGDSALYFCASSEGQFNTEAFFGQGTRLTVV.

The CDR3 DNA is TGCGCCAGCTCAATCCAGGGGGCGTTTGACACTGAAGCTTTCTTT. It codes for CASSIQGAFDTEAFF. This sequence joins TRBV5-1 and TRBJ1-1; 8 bases agree with TRBD1. The CDR3 consists of 15 residues. CDR1 and CDR2 (germline): SGHRS, YFSETQ. The J segment lost 3 bases and the V segment lost 7 bases, leaving 11 bases of the junction unmatched.

The chain employs TRBV5-1 and TRBJ2-1; D may be TRBD2 (5 bases). The CDR3 spans 13 residues. Per germline, CDR1 SGHRS and CDR2 YFSETQ. V was clipped by 4 bases and J by 0 bases, with 5 bases between them. The CDR3 loop is CASSGSSYNEQFF. In nucleotides, the CDR3 is TGCGCCAGCAGCGGGAGCTCCTACAATGAGCAGTTCTTC.

The rearrangement links TRBV28 to TRBJ1-1; the match to TRBD1 covers 8 bases. The CDR3 has 15 amino acids. V was pared by 5 bases and J by 3 bases, with 8 bases of the junction left unmatched. The germline V gene has CDR1 MDHEN and CDR2 SYDVKM. For the CDR3, the DNA is TGTGCCAGCAGTGGACAGGGTTTGGGGTACACTGAAGCTTTCTTT. Translated, it gives CASSGQGLGYTEAFF. Complete variable domain (other parts from reference TRBV28 and TRBJ1-1): DVKVTQSSRYLVKRTGEKVFLECVQDMDHENMFWYRQDPGLGLRLIYFSYDVKMKEKGDIPEGYSVSREKKERFSLILESASTNQTSMYLCASSGQGLGYTEAFFGQGTRLTVV.

The J gene is TRBJ2-6, the V gene TRBV10-3; TRBD1 agrees at 10 bases. CDR3 size: 19 residues. Per the germline V gene, CDR1 is ENHRY and CDR2 is SYGVKD. V trimming: 6 bases; J trimming: 1 base; junction bases outside the gene matches: 12. The DNA of the CDR3 is TGTGCCATCAGCCCGGTGAAGACAGGGGGCGCATCTGGGGCCAACGTCCTGACTTTC. Translation gives CAISPVKTGGASGANVLTF.

The chain recombines TRBV7-2 with TRBJ2-6; weak D call: TRBD1 (5 bases). V was cut by 3 bases and J by 0 bases, with 15 bases left in between. CDR3 length: 18 residues. Germline CDR1 SGHTA, CDR2 FQGNSA. CDR3 residues: CASSFGPTGPSGANVLTF. The CDR3 bases are TGTGCCAGCAGCTTCGGCCCCACAGGTCCCTCTGGGGCCAACGTCCTGACTTTC.

Only a few counts were recorded for this clone. The V gene is TRBV11-2, the J gene TRBJ2-7; possibly TRBD1 for D (5 bases). The CDR3 spans 13 residues. In germline, CDR1 is SGHAT, CDR2 FQNNGV. V shed 6 bases and J shed 2 bases, with 11 bases lying between them. The CDR3 nucleotides are TGTGCCAGCAGTATCAGGGAAACCTACGAGCAGTACTTC. Translated, it gives CASSIRETYEQYF.

This chain connects TRBV7-9 to TRBJ2-1; the D is unclear. Germline lookup yields CDR1 SEHNR and CDR2 FQNEAQ (reference sequence). V was shortened by 1 base and J by 0 bases, with 4 bases between the two germline ends. CDR3 length: 14 residues. The CDR3 coding sequence is TGTGCCAGCAGCTTAGACAGCTCCTACAATGAGCAGTTCTTC. Translation: CASSLDSSYNEQFF. Supplemented by reference TRBV7-9 and TRBJ2-1, the full variable domain reads DTGVSQNPRHKITKRGQNVTFRCDPISEHNRLYWYRQTLGQGPEFLTYFQNEAQLEKSRLLSDRFSAERPKGSFSTLEIQRTEQGDSAMYLCASSLDSSYNEQFFGPGTRLTVL.

The chain uses TRBV9 and TRBJ1-2, with D possibly being TRBD1 (6 bases). The germline V gene has CDR1 SGDLS and CDR2 YYNGEE. The CDR3 has 14 residues. The V end lost 4 bases, the J end lost 3 bases, and 13 bases lay between the germline ends. The CDR3 region has the DNA TGTGCCAGCAGCTCGGACAGCCTCCACTATGGCTACACCTTC. Translation: CASSSDSLHYGYTF.

This chain connects TRBV6-5 to TRBJ2-7, with D tentatively TRBD1 (6 bases). The V end lost 6 bases, the J end lost 1 base, and 16 bases lay between the germline ends. Germline V gene data show CDR1 as MNHEY and CDR2 as SVGAGI. The CDR3 extends over 15 amino acids. CDR3 nucleotides: TGTGCCAGCAGCCCGGACAGTACGGCGTCCTACGAGCAGTACTTC. Amino acid sequence: CASSPDSTASYEQYF.

The J gene is TRBJ2-5, the V gene TRBV7-3; 15 nucleotides agree with TRBD2. The V segment lost 3 bases and the J segment 5 bases; nucleotides outside the gene matches: 10. Germline lookup yields CDR1 SGHTA and CDR2 FQGTGA. The CDR3 is 18 residues long. DNA for the CDR3: TGTGCCAGCAGCTTTGGGACTAGCGGGGGGCCCTCTAAGGAGACCCAGTACTTC. The encoded protein is CASSFGTSGGPSKETQYF.

The genes are TRBV7-2 and TRBJ2-5, with TRBD1 matching over 7 bases. The junction had 11 bases not matched to a gene; V was cut back by 6 bases and J by 4 bases. Per the germline V gene, CDR1 is SGHTA and CDR2 is FQGNSA. The length of the CDR3 is 15 residues. The DNA of the CDR3 is TGTGCCAGCAGATCCCATCAGGGGGTTGTAGAGACCCAGTACTTC. This codes for CASRSHQGVVETQYF.

The rearrangement links TRBV27 to TRBJ1-2; TRBD1 matches at 10 bases. The germline gives CDR1 MNHEY, CDR2 SMNVEV (reference sequence). V gave up 3 bases and J gave up 4 bases; unmatched junction bases: 11. This CDR3 comprises 17 residues. CDR3 nucleotides: TGTGCCAGCAGTTTTTCTTTAGGGACAGGGGCGATCTATGGCTACACCTTC. Its translation is CASSFSLGTGAIYGYTF.

The V gene is TRBV19, the J gene TRBJ2-7; TRBD1 agrees at 10 bases. Germline V gene lookup returns CDR1 LNHDA and CDR2 SQIVND (reference sequence). The V segment lost 3 bases and the J segment 7 bases; nucleotides outside the gene matches: 9. The CDR3 loop spans 15 amino acids. The CDR3 region has the DNA TGTGCCAGTAGTATCTCTCGGACAGGGGGTTGGGAGCAGTACTTC. Residues: CASSISRTGGWEQYF.

This chain joins TRBV28 and TRBJ1-4; TRBD1 might be the D (5 bases). CDR1 and CDR2 (germline): MDHEN, SYDVKM. Between the trimmed V and J ends, which lost 2 bases and 7 bases, there was a span of 11 bases. CDR3 length: 14 residues. CDR3 in DNA: TGTGCCAGCAGTTTAGGGACTCTAGGTGAAAAACTGTTTTTT. It yields the protein CASSLGTLGEKLFF.

The chain has TRBV7-9 and TRBJ2-1; no definite D call. The CDR3 consists of 12 residues. Trimming took 5 bases from V and 8 from J, leaving 10 bases between them. Germline CDR1 and CDR2: SEHNR and FQNEAQ (reference sequence). The CDR3 DNA follows: TGTGCCAGCAGCACAACGATGGATGAGCAGTTCTTC. It encodes CASSTTMDEQFF.

In this sample, this clone turned up a few times. J is TRBJ1-2 and V is TRBV2; D is unclear. V was cut by 7 bases and J by 5 bases, with 8 bases left in between. The germline V gene encodes CDR1 SNHLY and CDR2 FYNNEI. There are 11 residues in the CDR3. This CDR3 is CASIRGYGYTF. The CDR3 DNA reads TGTGCCAGCATCCGGGGTTATGGCTACACCTTC.

Here the CDR3 DNA reads TGTGCCATCACCGGAGGTGGAGGGTCGGGCGAGCAGTACTTC. Its translation: CAITGGGGSGEQYF. The chain employs TRBV10-3 and TRBJ2-7, with D perhaps TRBD2 (6 bases). The CDR3 consists of 14 residues. The V end lost 7 bases, the J end lost 6 bases, and 19 bases lay between the germline ends. Germline V gene lookup returns CDR1 ENHRY and CDR2 SYGVKD.

V and J are TRBV5-1 and TRBJ2-2; 10 positions match TRBD1. Germline V gene data show CDR1 as SGHRS and CDR2 as YFSETQ. V shed 0 bases, J shed 4 bases, and the junction held 3 bases outside the gene matches. CDR3 length: 16 amino acids. The CDR3 loop reads CASSLVGQGGTGELFF. CDR3 in DNA: TGCGCCAGCAGCTTGGTCGGACAGGGGGGCACCGGGGAGCTGTTTTTT.

The chain is built from TRBV5-4 and TRBJ2-5; 8 nucleotides match TRBD1. Germline trimming cut 7 bases from V and 5 bases from J; bases unmatched to any gene: 10. The germline V gene has CDR1 SGHNT and CDR2 YYREEE (reference sequence). The CDR3 contains 14 residues. CDR3 bases: TGTGCCAGCGGTACTCAGGGGGCTGGGGAGACCCAGTACTTC. This gives the protein CASGTQGAGETQYF.

J is TRBJ2-1 and V is TRBV5-5, with a tentative D call TRBD2 (6 bases). This CDR3 has 18 residues. V lost 3 bases, J lost 8 bases, and 27 bases lay in between. Per the germline V gene, CDR1 is SGHKS and CDR2 is YYEKEE (reference sequence). CDR3 bases: TGTGCCAGCAGCTCGTACCCCTCTAGAGCGGGCCCTGGGGATGAGCAGTTCTTC. Protein: CASSSYPSRAGPGDEQFF.

The rearrangement links TRBV19 to TRBJ2-3; D gene unclear. This CDR3 is built from 13 residues. Germline lookup yields CDR1 LNHDA and CDR2 SQIVND (reference sequence). Trimming removed 5 bases from V and 0 bases from J, with 6 bases in between. CDR3 sequence: CASSSQSTDTQYF. The CDR3 DNA is TGTGCCAGTAGTTCTCAGAGCACAGATACGCAGTATTTT.

The J gene is TRBJ1-2, the V gene TRBV19, with D possibly being TRBD1 (6 bases). The V gene's germline CDR1 is LNHDA and CDR2 SQIVND (reference sequence). With 3 bases removed from V and 5 bases from J, the gap between germline ends came to 16 bases. The CDR3 has 15 residues. CDR3 nucleotide sequence: TGTGCCAGTAGTATTGGTCGACAGGTTCCATATGGCTACACCTTC. Residues: CASSIGRQVPYGYTF. The full variable domain, completed using reference TRBV19 and TRBJ1-2, is DGGITQSPKYLFRKEGQNVTLSCEQNLNHDAMYWYRQDPGQGLRLIYYSQIVNDFQKGDIAEGYSVSREKKESFPLTVTSAQKNPTAFYLCASSIGRQVPYGYTFGSGTRLTVV.

The chain joins TRBV28 to TRBJ2-5; D may be TRBD1 (8 bases). Germline CDR1 is MDHEN and CDR2 is SYDVKM. The CDR3 contains 14 residues. V lost 7 bases and J lost 4, with 16 bases in between. The CDR3 DNA reads as TGTGCCAGCACCTTGACAGGGGAGGGAGAGACCCAGTACTTC. Its translation is CASTLTGEGETQYF.

CDR3 in DNA: TGTGCCAGCAGCTCCATTGTGAGCACAGATACGCAGTATTTT. Translation gives CASSSIVSTDTQYF. The V call is TRBV5-4, the J call TRBJ2-3; D gene uncertain. The CDR3 sequence is 14 residues long. Trimming removed 3 bases from V and 0 bases from J, with 8 bases in between. Germline CDR1 is SGHNT and CDR2 is YYREEE (reference sequence).